What follows are 9 T cell receptor beta chains derived from one specimen sequenced in a study of blood T cells in healthy people across ages. With a J-beta primer mix and a sample-barcoded 5' primer, a second PCR ran roughly 6 to 12 cycles. Each CDR3 protein gets one entry after TCRdb re-called the 5' RACE reads with MiXCR. The sample has about 1.5 million distinct CDR3 sequences, approximately 39% seen once. Material: blood. The receptor set was obtained from a woman under 30 in good health.

This clonotype showed up just a few times. The chain uses TRBV12-3 or TRBV12-4 and TRBJ2-1; TRBD2 agrees at 8 bases. The J segment lost 4 bases and the V segment lost 6 bases, leaving 14 bases of the junction unmatched. The CDR3 sequence is 17 residues long. CDR3 DNA sequence: TGTGCCAGCAGCCCCGCCTGGGGTAGCGGGGTTTACAATGAGCAGTTCTTC. This encodes CASSPAWGSGVYNEQFF.

The chain joins TRBV27 to TRBJ1-2; D is unresolved. The CDR3 consists of 13 residues. The V end lost 0 bases, the J end lost 8 bases, and 10 bases lay between the germline ends. Germline CDR1 MNHEY, CDR2 SMNVEV (reference sequence). The CDR3 sequence is CASSLSGIDGYTF. The CDR3 nucleotides read TGTGCCAGCAGTTTATCGGGGATCGACGGCTACACCTTC.

This clonotype was counted between two and nine times. This rearrangement joins TRBV18 to TRBJ2-7; 12 bases line up with TRBD2. The V gene's germline CDR1 is KGHSH and CDR2 LQKENI. The CDR3 contains 16 residues. V lost 3 bases and J lost 0; bases outside the gene matches: 3. In DNA, the CDR3 is TGTGCCAGCTCACCGCCGGGACTAGCGGGCTCCTACGAGCAGTACTTC. Translated: CASSPPGLAGSYEQYF.

This clonotype has more than one count but fewer than ten. The chain is built from TRBV7-2 and TRBJ1-1, with D maybe TRBD1 (5 bases). Germline V lookup: CDR1 SGHTA, CDR2 FQGNSA. This CDR3 contains 18 residues. Trimming left V 5 bases short and J 1 base short, with 23 bases between. The CDR3, as DNA: TGTGCCAGCAGCCCACCTGGCGGACTGTCAGGGAGGAACACTGAAGCTTTCTTT. It specifies CASSPPGGLSGRNTEAFF.

The rearrangement joins TRBV5-1 to TRBJ1-1, with 7 bases lining up with TRBD1. The germline gives CDR1 SGHRS, CDR2 YFSETQ. There are 15 residues in the CDR3. Trimming removed 2 bases from V and 3 bases from J; junction bases left unmatched: 7. CDR3 bases: TGCGCCAGCAGCTTTCACGCCAGGGGGGACACTGAAGCTTTCTTT. It yields the protein CASSFHARGDTEAFF.

DNA for the CDR3: TGCGCCAGCAGCTTGCTGGACAAATCCTACAATGAGCAGTACTTC. Its translation: CASSLLDKSYNEQYF. The V gene is TRBV5-1, the J gene TRBJ2-7, with D maybe TRBD1 (5 bases). The germline gives CDR1 SGHRS, CDR2 YFSETQ. The CDR3 spans 15 residues. The V end lost 1 base, the J end lost 7 bases, and 18 bases lay between the germline ends.

The genes are TRBV18 and TRBJ2-5; 7 bases match TRBD2. With 2 bases clipped from V and 6 bases from J, the junction kept 12 bases outside the gene matches. This CDR3 is 16 amino acids long. The germline gives CDR1 KGHSH, CDR2 LQKENI. CDR3 in amino acids: CASSPFDGGRVQTQYF. The DNA of the CDR3 is TGTGCCAGCTCACCATTTGACGGCGGGAGAGTACAGACCCAGTACTTC. The whole variable domain, filled in from reference TRBV18 and TRBJ2-5, reads NAGVMQNPRHLVRRRGQEARLRCSPMKGHSHVYWYRQLPEEGLKFMVYLQKENIIDESGMPKERFSAEFPKEGPSILRIQQVVRGDSAAYFCASSPFDGGRVQTQYFGPGTRLLVL.

This sequence joins TRBV12-3 or TRBV12-4 and TRBJ2-1; a possible D gene is TRBD2 (6 bases). Trimming removed 2 bases from V and 5 bases from J, with 22 bases in between. The CDR3 is 18 residues long. The CDR3 loop reads CASSLISHHGSPNNEQFF. For the CDR3, the DNA is TGTGCCAGCAGTTTAATCTCCCACCACGGGAGCCCTAACAATGAGCAGTTCTTC.

This clonotype was seen a handful of times. V gene TRBV3-1 combines with J gene TRBJ1-2, with D perhaps matching TRBD1 (6 bases). The CDR3 contains 13 residues. V lost 2 bases, J lost 6 bases, and 10 bases lay in between. CDR1 and CDR2 from the germline V gene are LGHDT and YNNKEL (reference sequence). CDR3 DNA sequence: TGTGCCAGCAGCCAAAGAAGGACAGATGGCTACACCTTC. Translated: CASSQRRTDGYTF.